Listed below are T cell receptor beta chains from one sample, sequenced in a study of T cells in Graves' hyperthyroidism and ophthalmopathy. MiXCR, run by TCRdb on the multiplex PCR reads, gives a single entry per CDR3 protein. Here the sample spans about 610,000 distinct CDR3 sequences, approximately 44% being singletons. Sequencing was carried out using peripheral blood or thyroid tissue (not recorded which). The receptors were gathered from a woman younger than 35 with Graves' hyperthyroidism. Each CDR3 is given with its conserved first and last residue. D genes are given only for firm matches.

D gene: .; J gene: TRBJ2-7; V gene: TRBV7-9; CDR3 protein: CASSGPEGYEQYF
D gene: .; J gene: TRBJ1-1; V gene: TRBV29-1; CDR3 protein: CSVDAGRGSEAFF
D gene: TRBD2; J gene: TRBJ2-3; V gene: TRBV2; CDR3 protein: CASSEARTSGTDTQYF
D gene: TRBD2; J gene: TRBJ2-5; V gene: TRBV6-5; CDR3 protein: CASSGSGSGSETQYF
D gene: TRBD2; J gene: TRBJ2-5; V gene: TRBV7-2; CDR3 protein: CASSFPGTSGKETQYF
D gene: TRBD1; J gene: TRBJ1-6; V gene: TRBV4-3; CDR3 protein: CASSQGGTGARNSPLHF
D gene: .; J gene: TRBJ1-3; V gene: TRBV29-1; CDR3 protein: CSLVGNGNTIYF
D gene: .; J gene: TRBJ1-3; V gene: TRBV15; CDR3 protein: CATSRDQLGSGNTIYF
D gene: .; J gene: TRBJ2-2; V gene: TRBV29-1; CDR3 protein: CSVELAQTNTGELFF
D gene: .; J gene: TRBJ2-1; V gene: TRBV19; CDR3 protein: CASSRPGPFYNEQFF
D gene: TRBD1; J gene: TRBJ1-4; V gene: TRBV7-2; CDR3 protein: CASSFGQGALNEKLFF
D gene: .; J gene: TRBJ2-7; V gene: TRBV20-1; CDR3 protein: CSAPGHTYEQYF
D gene: TRBD2; J gene: TRBJ2-2; V gene: TRBV10-3; CDR3 protein: CAISESGRFF
D gene: TRBD1; J gene: TRBJ2-7; V gene: TRBV6-5; CDR3 protein: CASSSKPDRAGEQYF
D gene: TRBD1; J gene: TRBJ1-1; V gene: TRBV29-1; CDR3 protein: CSLTGDLEAFF
D gene: TRBD1; J gene: TRBJ2-3; V gene: TRBV15; CDR3 protein: CATSRDHGRGQVQYF
D gene: .; J gene: TRBJ2-2; V gene: TRBV7-9; CDR3 protein: CASSHRRGSGELFF
D gene: .; J gene: TRBJ2-2; V gene: TRBV24-1; CDR3 protein: CATREGQGLTGELFF
D gene: .; J gene: TRBJ2-1; V gene: TRBV7-8; CDR3 protein: CASSLVVYEQFF
D gene: .; J gene: TRBJ1-1; V gene: TRBV27; CDR3 protein: CASSLPVLQAFF
D gene: .; J gene: TRBJ1-6; V gene: TRBV11-1; CDR3 protein: CASSLEGLAGSPLHF
D gene: .; J gene: TRBJ2-3; V gene: TRBV15; CDR3 protein: CATSRLQVDGTDTQYF
D gene: TRBD1; J gene: TRBJ1-3; V gene: TRBV11-2; CDR3 protein: CASSHFLQGPEGGNTIYF
D gene: .; J gene: TRBJ1-2; V gene: TRBV5-1; CDR3 protein: CASSTGWGPNYGYTF
D gene: .; J gene: TRBJ2-5; V gene: TRBV10-3; CDR3 protein: CAISESQYF
D gene: .; J gene: TRBJ2-7; V gene: TRBV12-3/TRBV12-4; CDR3 protein: CASRGTRGAYEQYF
D gene: .; J gene: TRBJ1-5; V gene: TRBV25-1; CDR3 protein: CACSARTWVGSNQPQHF
D gene: .; J gene: TRBJ1-6; V gene: TRBV12-3/TRBV12-4; CDR3 protein: CASSQQSSSYNSPLHF
D gene: TRBD2; J gene: TRBJ2-5; V gene: TRBV20-1; CDR3 protein: CSARDASGSGETQYF
D gene: .; J gene: TRBJ2-7; V gene: TRBV20-1; CDR3 protein: CSARGRHNEQYF
D gene: TRBD1; J gene: TRBJ1-2; V gene: TRBV29-1; CDR3 protein: CSVEDVEGAQGNYGYTF